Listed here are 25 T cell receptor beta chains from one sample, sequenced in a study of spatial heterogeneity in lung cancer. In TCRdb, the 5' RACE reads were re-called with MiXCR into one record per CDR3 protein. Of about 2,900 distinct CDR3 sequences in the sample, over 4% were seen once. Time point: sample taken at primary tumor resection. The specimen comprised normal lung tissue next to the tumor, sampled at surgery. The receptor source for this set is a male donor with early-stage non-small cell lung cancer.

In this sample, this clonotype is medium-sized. Here the CDR3 DNA reads TGTGCCAGCATCCGGGACATCCCTGGAAGCTACACCTTC. Protein sequence: CASIRDIPGSYTF. V and J are TRBV28 and TRBJ1-2; weak D call: TRBD1 (6 bases). Trimming took 7 bases from V and 9 from J, leaving 18 bases between them. The CDR3 runs 13 residues. Germline CDR1 MDHEN, CDR2 SYDVKM.

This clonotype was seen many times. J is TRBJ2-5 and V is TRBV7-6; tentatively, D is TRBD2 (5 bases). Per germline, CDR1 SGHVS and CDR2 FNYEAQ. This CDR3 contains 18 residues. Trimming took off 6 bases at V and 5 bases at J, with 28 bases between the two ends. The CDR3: CASSLSPQPLLVGETQYF. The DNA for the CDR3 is TGTGCCAGCAGTCTCTCCCCCCAACCACTACTAGTTGGCGAGACCCAGTACTTC.

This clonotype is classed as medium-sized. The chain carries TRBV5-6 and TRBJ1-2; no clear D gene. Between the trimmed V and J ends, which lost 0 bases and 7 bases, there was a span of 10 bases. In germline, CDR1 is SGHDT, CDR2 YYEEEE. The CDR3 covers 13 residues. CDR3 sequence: CASSLVFNSGYTF. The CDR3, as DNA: TGTGCCAGCAGCTTGGTTTTTAACAGTGGCTACACCTTC.

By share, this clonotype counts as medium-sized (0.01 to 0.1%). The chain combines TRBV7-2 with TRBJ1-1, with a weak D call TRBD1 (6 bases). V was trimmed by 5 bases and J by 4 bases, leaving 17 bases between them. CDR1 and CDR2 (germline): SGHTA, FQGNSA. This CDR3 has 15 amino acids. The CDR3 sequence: CASSPRGGRGTEAFF. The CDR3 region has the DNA TGTGCCAGCAGCCCGCGGGGGGGGCGGGGCACTGAAGCTTTCTTT.

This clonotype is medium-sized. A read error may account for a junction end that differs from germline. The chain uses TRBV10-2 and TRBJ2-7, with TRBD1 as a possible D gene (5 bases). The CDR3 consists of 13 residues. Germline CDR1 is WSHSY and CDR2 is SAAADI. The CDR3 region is CASSDFGQGRCFF. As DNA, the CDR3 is TGCGCCAGCAGTGATTTCGGGCAGGGTCGATGCTTCTTC.

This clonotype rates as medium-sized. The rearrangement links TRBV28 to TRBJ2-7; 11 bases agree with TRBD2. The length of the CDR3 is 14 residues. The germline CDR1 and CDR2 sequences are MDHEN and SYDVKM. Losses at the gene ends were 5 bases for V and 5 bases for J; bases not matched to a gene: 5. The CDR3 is CASSLLSGRDEQYF. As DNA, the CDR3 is TGTGCCAGCAGTCTGCTTAGCGGGAGGGACGAGCAGTACTTC.

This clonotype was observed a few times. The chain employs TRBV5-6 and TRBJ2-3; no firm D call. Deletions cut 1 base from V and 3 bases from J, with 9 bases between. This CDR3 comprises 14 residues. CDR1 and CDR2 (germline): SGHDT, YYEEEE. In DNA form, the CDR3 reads TGTGCCAGCAGCTTGCCTTTGGGTACAGATACGCAGTATTTT. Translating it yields CASSLPLGTDTQYF.

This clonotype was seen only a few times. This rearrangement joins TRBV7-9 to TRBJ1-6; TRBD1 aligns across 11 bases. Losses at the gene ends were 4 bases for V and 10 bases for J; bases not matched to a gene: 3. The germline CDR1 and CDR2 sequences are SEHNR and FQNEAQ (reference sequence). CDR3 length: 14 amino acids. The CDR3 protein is CASSWTGGGSPLHF. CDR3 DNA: TGTGCCAGCAGCTGGACAGGGGGCGGGTCACCCCTCCACTTT.

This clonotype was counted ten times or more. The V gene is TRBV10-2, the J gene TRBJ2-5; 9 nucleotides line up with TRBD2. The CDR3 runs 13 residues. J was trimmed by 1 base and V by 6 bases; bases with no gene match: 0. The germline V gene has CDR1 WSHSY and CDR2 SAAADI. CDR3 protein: CASRTSGQETQYF. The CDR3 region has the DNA TGCGCCAGCAGGACTAGCGGCCAAGAGACCCAGTACTTC.

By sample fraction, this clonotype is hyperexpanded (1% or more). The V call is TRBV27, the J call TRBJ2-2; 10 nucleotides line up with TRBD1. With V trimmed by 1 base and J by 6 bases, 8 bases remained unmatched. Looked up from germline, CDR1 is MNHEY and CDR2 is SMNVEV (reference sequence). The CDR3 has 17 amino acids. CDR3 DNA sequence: TGTGCCAGCAGTTTATTGTTTTCGGGGACAGGGGCCGGGGAGCTGTTTTTT. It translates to CASSLLFSGTGAGELFF.

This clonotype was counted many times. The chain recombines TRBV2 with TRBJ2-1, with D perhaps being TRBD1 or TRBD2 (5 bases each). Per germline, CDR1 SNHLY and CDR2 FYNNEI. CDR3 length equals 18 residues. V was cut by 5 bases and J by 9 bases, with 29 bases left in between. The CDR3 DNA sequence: TGTGCCAGCAGTCAGGACCCGAGTCGGGACGCGCTTCATGGTGAGCAGTTCTTC. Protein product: CASSQDPSRDALHGEQFF.

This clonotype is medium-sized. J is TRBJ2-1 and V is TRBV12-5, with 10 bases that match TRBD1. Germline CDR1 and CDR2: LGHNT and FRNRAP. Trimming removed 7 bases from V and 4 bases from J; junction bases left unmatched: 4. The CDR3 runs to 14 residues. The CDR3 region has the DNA TGTGCTAGTGTCCCGGGACAGGGGTACAATGAGCAGTTCTTC. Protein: CASVPGQGYNEQFF.

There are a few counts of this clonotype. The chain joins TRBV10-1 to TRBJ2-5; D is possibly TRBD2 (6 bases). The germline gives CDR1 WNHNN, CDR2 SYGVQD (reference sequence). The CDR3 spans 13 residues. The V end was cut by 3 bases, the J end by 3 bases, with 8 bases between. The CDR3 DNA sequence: TGCGCCAGCAGTGAACCGGGGGAAGAGACCCAGTACTTC. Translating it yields CASSEPGEETQYF.

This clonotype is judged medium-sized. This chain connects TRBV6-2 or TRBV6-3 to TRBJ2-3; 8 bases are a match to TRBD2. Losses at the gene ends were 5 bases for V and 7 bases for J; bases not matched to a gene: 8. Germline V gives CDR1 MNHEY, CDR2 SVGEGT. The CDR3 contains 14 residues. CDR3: CASSTEREMNTQYF. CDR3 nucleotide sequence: TGTGCCAGCAGTACCGAGCGGGAGATGAATACGCAGTATTTT.

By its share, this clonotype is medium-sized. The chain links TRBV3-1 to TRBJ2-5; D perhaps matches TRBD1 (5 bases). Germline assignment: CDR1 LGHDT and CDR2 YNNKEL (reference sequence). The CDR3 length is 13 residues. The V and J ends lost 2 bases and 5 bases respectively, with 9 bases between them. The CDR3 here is CASSQQGSETQYF. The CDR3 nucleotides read TGTGCCAGCAGCCAACAGGGTTCGGAGACCCAGTACTTC.

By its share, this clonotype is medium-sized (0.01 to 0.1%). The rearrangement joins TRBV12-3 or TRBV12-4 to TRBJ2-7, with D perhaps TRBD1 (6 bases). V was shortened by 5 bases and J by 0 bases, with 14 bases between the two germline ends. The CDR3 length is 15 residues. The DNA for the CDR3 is TGTGCCAGCAGTAAGACAGTGGGGGCCTCCTACGAGCAGTACTTC. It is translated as CASSKTVGASYEQYF.

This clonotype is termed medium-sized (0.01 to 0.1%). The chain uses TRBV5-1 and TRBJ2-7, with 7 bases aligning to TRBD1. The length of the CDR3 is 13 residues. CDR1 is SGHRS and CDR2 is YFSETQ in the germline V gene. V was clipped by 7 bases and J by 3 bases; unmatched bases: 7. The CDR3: CASRTGPNYEQYF. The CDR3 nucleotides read TGCGCCAGCCGGACAGGACCCAACTACGAGCAGTACTTC.

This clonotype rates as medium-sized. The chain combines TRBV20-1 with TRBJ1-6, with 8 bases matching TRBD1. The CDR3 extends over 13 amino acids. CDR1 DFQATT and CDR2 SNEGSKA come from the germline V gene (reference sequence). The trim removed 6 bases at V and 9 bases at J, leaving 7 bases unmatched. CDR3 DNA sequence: TGCAGTGCGCCTACAGGGGGGGGTTCACCCCTCCACTTT. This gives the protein CSAPTGGGSPLHF.

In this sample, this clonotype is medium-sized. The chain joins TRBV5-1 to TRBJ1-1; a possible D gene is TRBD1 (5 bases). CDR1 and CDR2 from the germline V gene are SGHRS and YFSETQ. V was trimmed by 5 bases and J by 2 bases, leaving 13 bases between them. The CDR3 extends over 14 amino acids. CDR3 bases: TGCGCCAGCAGTTTTTCCAGGGCCAACACTGAAGCTTTCTTT. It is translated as CASSFSRANTEAFF.

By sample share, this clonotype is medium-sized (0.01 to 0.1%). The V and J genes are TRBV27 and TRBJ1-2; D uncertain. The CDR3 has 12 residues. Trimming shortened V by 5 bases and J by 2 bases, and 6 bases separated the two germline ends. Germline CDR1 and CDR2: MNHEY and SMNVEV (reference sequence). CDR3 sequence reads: CASSPTNYGYTF. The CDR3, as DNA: TGTGCCAGCAGTCCCACGAACTATGGCTACACCTTC.

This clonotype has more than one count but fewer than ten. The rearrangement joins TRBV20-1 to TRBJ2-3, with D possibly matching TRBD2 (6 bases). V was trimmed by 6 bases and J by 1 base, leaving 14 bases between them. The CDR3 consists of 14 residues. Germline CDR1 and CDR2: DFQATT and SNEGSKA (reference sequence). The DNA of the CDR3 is TGCAGTGCGATTAGCGGTTCCGGCACAGATACGCAGTATTTT. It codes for CSAISGSGTDTQYF.

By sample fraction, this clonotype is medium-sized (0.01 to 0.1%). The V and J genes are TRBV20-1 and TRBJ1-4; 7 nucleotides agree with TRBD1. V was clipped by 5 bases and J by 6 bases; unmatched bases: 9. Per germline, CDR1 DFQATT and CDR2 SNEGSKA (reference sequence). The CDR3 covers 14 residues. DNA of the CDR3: TGCAGTGCTTCAGGGGGTATAGGTGATGAAAAACTGTTTTTT. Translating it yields CSASGGIGDEKLFF.

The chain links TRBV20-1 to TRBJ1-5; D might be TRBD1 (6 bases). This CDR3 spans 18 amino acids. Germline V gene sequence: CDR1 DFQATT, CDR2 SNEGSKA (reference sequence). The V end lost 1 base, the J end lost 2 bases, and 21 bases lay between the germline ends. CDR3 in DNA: TGCAGTGCTAGAGTCGGGGGCCGCCGACTATCGGGCAATCAGCCCCAGCATTTT. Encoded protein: CSARVGGRRLSGNQPQHF.

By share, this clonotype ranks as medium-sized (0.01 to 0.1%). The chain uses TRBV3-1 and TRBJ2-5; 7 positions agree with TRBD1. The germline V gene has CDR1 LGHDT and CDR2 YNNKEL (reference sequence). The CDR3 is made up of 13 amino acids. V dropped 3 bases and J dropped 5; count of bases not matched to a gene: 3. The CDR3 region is CASSQSQGETQYF. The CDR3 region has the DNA TGTGCCAGCAGCCAGTCACAGGGGGAGACCCAGTACTTC.

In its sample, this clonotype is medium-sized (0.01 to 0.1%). Here the CDR3 DNA reads TGCAGTGCTCTTAGCGGGGGGACGTACCAAGAGACCCAGTACTTC. As protein: CSALSGGTYQETQYF. V gene TRBV20-1 combines with J gene TRBJ2-5; 10 bases line up with TRBD2. Trimming removed 5 bases from V and 0 bases from J; junction bases left unmatched: 6. Germline CDR1 reads DFQATT; CDR2 reads SNEGSKA (reference sequence). The CDR3 is 15 residues long.